The TCR beta chain described here comes from a study of blood T cell repertoires in COVID-19 (dated by TCRdb to about 2020). About the investigation overall: Samples covering the acute and convalescent phases of COVID-19 were provided by collaborators in the United States, Italy and Spain. Deeply sampled blood TCRbeta repertoires from subjects exposed to, actively infected with, or recovered from COVID-19 were included in the dataset. Nearly every sample came with metadata listing a de-identified subject ID, COVID-19 status, age in years and sex. The samples were drawn from the first 160 participants of the ongoing ImmuneRACE study and from over a thousand subjects provided by 6 global collaborators. HLA class I and class II types, where available, came from metadata supplied by the sample provider rather than from assay-based typing. The material from the prospective study consisted of cDNA or gDNA derived from T cells, B-cell-depleted T cells, or PBMCs. The repertoires were made available in a free public database intended to serve as a resource for research on the immune response to SARS-CoV-2. Study-level results and caveats: The quantity of clinical and demographic metadata differed by source and by participant and was supplied without curation.

As to this clone: What antigen it recognizes has not been identified. No base quality information exists; no much larger clone differs at one position.

TCRbeta CDR3 regions were amplified from genomic DNA using the immunoSEQ Assay, a bias-controlled multiplex PCR. In the source study's methods: The number of nucleated cells in each sample was estimated by amplification of reference gene primers within the assay. To quantify the absolute abundance of each unique TCRbeta CDR3 rearrangement, sequence reads were collapsed and filtered. For each sample, productive Simpson clonality was calculated by taking the square root of Simpson's diversity index across productive rearrangements. The table was pulled from immuneACCESS by TCRdb, which kept in-frame rearrangements only. Such tables lose some clones; where checked, under half of the loss comes from unresolved V genes, and the rest has no known cause. The V and J calls and clone size are taken from that table; D and trimming were inferred from the DNA. This sample gives 220,000 or so clones in total; 84% of them show up just once. In total, the top ten clones hold 20% of the sample.

Spanning cysteine to phenylalanine, the CDR3 consists of 15 amino acids. Just CDR3 DNA is preserved here, 45 bases in frame from base 1. V drops 3 bases and J drops 6 bases, leaving 17 bases in between. The germline V gene supplies CDR1 KGHSH and CDR2 LQKENI. Collaborating institutions collected whole blood in K2EDTA tubes following their own protocols. Collaborator samples were shipped for TCRbeta analysis as frozen whole blood, isolated PBMCs, or DNA extracted from either sample type. The sequenced material came from peripheral blood. The chain was built from TRBV18 and TRBJ1-1; perhaps TRBD1 is the D gene, with 6 bases matching. The clonotype comes from a man aged 25 to 40 with active or convalescent COVID-19. In nucleotide form, the sequence is TGTGCCAGCTCACCGGGAACAGGGTGGGGAGCTGAAGCTTTCTTT. It translates to CASSPGTGWGAEAFF.